Here is one T cell receptor beta chain with its context. This sample was taken from a study of blood T cell repertoires in COVID-19. Overall study: T cells, B-cell-depleted T cells, or PBMCs supplied cDNA or gDNA.

The CDR3 is 17 residues long. CDR1 and CDR2 from the germline V gene are SGHAT and FQNNGV. The V segment lost 5 bases and the J segment 10 bases; nucleotides outside the gene matches: 16. Under the authors' procedure: Estimation of nucleated cell counts was performed using reference gene primer amplification. The data were produced by immunoSEQ multiplex PCR, yet TCRdb's version contains in-frame clones alone and is incomplete. V and J calls and clone size are as listed in that table; D and trimming were resolved from the DNA. The sample lists 70,000 to 95,000 clones, 88% occurring once. The sample consisted of peripheral blood. The rearrangement joins TRBV11-2 to TRBJ2-2, with 10 nucleotides matching TRBD2. The clonotype was recovered from a woman older than 75 with active COVID-19. CDR3 protein: CASSPRWRAGGRPELFF. CDR3 bases: TGTGCCAGCAGCCCCCGATGGAGAGCGGGAGGGCGGCCGGAGCTGTTTTTT.